Below, one TCR beta chain is given with its context. The specificity of this receptor is unknown. No base-level quality is on record; no much larger clone is a single base apart. Looking up the germline V gene yields CDR1 SGHRS and CDR2 YFSETQ. The CDR3 numbers 14 residues from cysteine through phenylalanine. Only the CDR3 part of the read is kept: 42 bases, read in frame from the first base. The junction shows trimming of 1 base on V and 5 bases on J, plus 9 bases between the germline ends. The donors were healthy, HIV-negative adults who had no recently reported acute infections or vaccinations. All donors were Caucasian adults living in Nashville, Tennessee, USA. CD4+ T cells were enriched by magnetic negative selection; naive cells were then positively selected on CD45RA, and the negative fraction formed the memory subset. Blood was obtained by leukapheresis, after which PBMCs were separated by Ficoll-Histopaque density gradient centrifugation and cryopreserved in liquid nitrogen vapor phase. Analytical flow cytometry was used to check the purity and quantity of each magnetically sorted T cell population. Genomic DNA was isolated from every sorted fraction and measured by UV absorbance on a Nanodrop 2000c.

This sample was taken from a study of shared clonotypes between healthy human individuals (TCRdb year 2020). Concerning the study at large: A couple of women and a few men aged 18 to 49 years were included in the cohort. Per donor, three plates each were used for CD4 naive and CD4 memory, two for CD8 naive, and one for CD8 memory. To estimate repertoire size and how much clonotypes are shared between individuals, the study performed deep sequencing of blood TCR repertoires from roughly five healthy adults. To increase sequencing depth and limit assay-specific biases, different laboratories used diverse techniques to prepare libraries and sequence TCR repertoires. Per donor, leukapheresis produced somewhere between about 0.85 and 9.5 billion PBMCs.

Using the deep immunoSEQ assay, TCR CDR3 regions were amplified from genomic DNA by multiplex PCR. Extracted genomic DNA from each cell subset was spread evenly across all wells of several immunoSEQ 96-well plates, with each plate serving as a replicate. Each replicate PCR for sorted subsets received approximately 220 ng genomic DNA, equal to about 30,000 T cell genomes. Purified libraries were quantified with a Qubit 3.0 fluorometer, sized on a Bioanalyzer 2100, and re-quantified with the KAPA Library Quantification kit. Every immunoSEQ 96-well plate was sequenced on a dedicated single-read 150-cycle Illumina NextSeq 550 flow cell. The authors processed their data as follows. Because only junctional sequences without quality scores were contained in the immunoSEQ output, filtering matching that applied to full-length reads could not be performed. Sequences were annotated with PyIR, a Python wrapper for IgBLAST v1.9, and V/J genes and CDR3 were assigned using IMGT germline references. Reads were removed for weak V/J assignments (E-value above 1e-6), missing CDR3, stop codons, out-of-frame junctions, or ambiguous translated residues. A V3J clonotype was defined by an identical inferred V gene, J gene, and CDR3 amino acid sequence. Percentage overlap between repertoires was computed as shared unique clonotypes divided by the size of the smaller repertoire. RTK rarefaction, the Chao1 estimator, and Recon v2.1 estimates of unobserved clonotypes were used to assess repertoire richness. For all TCRbeta clonotypes obtained by the gDNA method from a few donors, generation probabilities were computed with OLGA. As stored in TCRdb, this immuneACCESS dataset retains in-frame rearrangements with V and J assigned. A fraction of the clones does not appear; measured against another copy, unresolved V genes explain less than half of the discrepancy, and the remainder lacks a known reason. That table furnishes V, J and clone size, whereas the DNA furnished D and trimming. The sample includes approximately 1.5 million clones, with approximately 98.5% observed a single time. The ten most abundant clones make up about 0.4% of the sample.

The research as a whole found: Only blood was sampled, and tissue TCR repertoires likely differ from those in blood. Even with the large sequencing depth, rarefaction of the sorted-subset datasets indicated that sequencing was incomplete. Based on pairwise subsampling, the degree of clonotype sharing among donors was expected to be affected by sequencing depth. Naive subsets generally had larger estimated clonotype richness than memory subsets. Across a few donors, about 5.2% of naive CD4, roughly 3.5% of naive CD8, around 2.1% of memory CD4, and approximately 0.4% of memory CD8 clonotypes were shared. Higher generation probabilities were observed for clonotypes shared by all four sorted-subset donors than for non-shared clonotypes. Because the study included a small number of donors, the genetic and exposure-history diversity represented was limited.

This TCR was sampled from a man aged 30 to 45 in good health. The sequenced sample consisted of naive CD4+ T cells sorted from blood. The cell subset or site label for this specimen denotes: CD45RA+ positively selected. The V gene is TRBV5-1 and the J gene is TRBJ2-2; the D segment could be TRBD1, given 5 matching bases. Here is the DNA: TGCGCCAGCAGCTTGTTAGCAGGGACCGGGGAGCTGTTTTTT. This codes for CASSLLAGTGELFF.